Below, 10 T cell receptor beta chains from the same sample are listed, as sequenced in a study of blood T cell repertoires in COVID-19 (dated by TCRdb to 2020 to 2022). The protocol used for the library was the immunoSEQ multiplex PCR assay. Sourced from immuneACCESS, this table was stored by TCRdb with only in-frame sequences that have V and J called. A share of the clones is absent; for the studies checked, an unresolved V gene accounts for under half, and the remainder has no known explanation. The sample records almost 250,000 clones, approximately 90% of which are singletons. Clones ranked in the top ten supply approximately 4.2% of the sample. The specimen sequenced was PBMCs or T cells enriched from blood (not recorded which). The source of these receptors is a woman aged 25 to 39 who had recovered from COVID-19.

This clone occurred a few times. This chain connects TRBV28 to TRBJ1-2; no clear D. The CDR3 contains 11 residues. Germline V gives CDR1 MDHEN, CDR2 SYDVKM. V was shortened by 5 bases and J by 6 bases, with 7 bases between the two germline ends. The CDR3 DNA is TGTGCCAGCAGTATATCCGATGGCTACACCTTC. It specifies CASSISDGYTF.

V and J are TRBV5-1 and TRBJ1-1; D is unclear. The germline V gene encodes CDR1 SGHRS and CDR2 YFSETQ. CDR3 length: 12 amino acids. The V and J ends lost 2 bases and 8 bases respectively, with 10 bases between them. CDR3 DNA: TGCGCCAGCAGCTTCCCCTCCACAGAAGCTTTCTTT. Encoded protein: CASSFPSTEAFF.

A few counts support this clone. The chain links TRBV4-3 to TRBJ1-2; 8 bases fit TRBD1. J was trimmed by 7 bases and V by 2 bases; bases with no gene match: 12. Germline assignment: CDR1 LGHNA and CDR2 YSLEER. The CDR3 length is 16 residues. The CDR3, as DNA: TGCGCCAGCAGCCAAAATAATAGGGCGGACAGGGCTGGCTACACCTTC. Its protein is CASSQNNRADRAGYTF.

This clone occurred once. In DNA form, the CDR3 reads TGTGCCAGCAGTTTGGGACAGGGAAGCGGCGGGGGCTACACCTTC. It encodes CASSLGQGSGGGYTF. V usage is TRBV27 and J usage is TRBJ1-2; 9 bases align to TRBD1. Trimming at V came to 3 bases and at J to 8 bases, leaving 10 bases not matched to a gene. The CDR3 has 15 residues. Germline values: CDR1 MNHEY, CDR2 SMNVEV (reference sequence).

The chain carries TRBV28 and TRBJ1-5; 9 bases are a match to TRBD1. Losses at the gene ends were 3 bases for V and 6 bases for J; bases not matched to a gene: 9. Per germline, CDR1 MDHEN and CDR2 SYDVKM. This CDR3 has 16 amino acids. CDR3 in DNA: TGTGCCAGCAGTTTCTCCGGGACAGGGTTTGCTCAGCCCCAGCATTTT. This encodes CASSFSGTGFAQPQHF.

The CDR3 here is CASSVEGNTIYF. CDR3 sequence (DNA): TGTGCCAGCAGTGTAGAAGGAAACACCATATATTTT. The chain carries TRBV2 and TRBJ1-3; no firm D call. With 4 bases removed from V and 4 bases from J, the gap between germline ends came to 5 bases. CDR1 and CDR2 from the germline V gene are SNHLY and FYNNEI. This CDR3 is 12 amino acids long.

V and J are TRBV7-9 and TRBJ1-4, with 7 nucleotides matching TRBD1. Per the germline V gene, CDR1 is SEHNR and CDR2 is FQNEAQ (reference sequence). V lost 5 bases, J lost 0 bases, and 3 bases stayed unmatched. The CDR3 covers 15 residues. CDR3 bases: TGTGCCAGCAGCGCAGGACAGGCAACTAATGAAAAACTGTTTTTT. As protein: CASSAGQATNEKLFF.

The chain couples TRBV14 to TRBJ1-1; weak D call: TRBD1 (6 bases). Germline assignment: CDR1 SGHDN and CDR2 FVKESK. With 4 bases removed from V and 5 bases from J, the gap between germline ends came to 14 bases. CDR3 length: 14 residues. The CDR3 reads CASSPRLQGTEAFF. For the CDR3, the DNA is TGTGCCAGCAGCCCCAGATTACAGGGAACTGAAGCTTTCTTT.

The CDR3 DNA follows: TGTGCCAGTAGTGCAGACAGGGATGAGACCCAGTACTTC. This encodes CASSADRDETQYF. The V and J genes are TRBV19 and TRBJ2-5; TRBD1 matches at 7 bases. The length of the CDR3 is 13 residues. V trimming: 5 bases; J trimming: 5 bases; junction bases outside the gene matches: 5. Germline-derived CDR1 and CDR2 are LNHDA and SQIVND (reference sequence).

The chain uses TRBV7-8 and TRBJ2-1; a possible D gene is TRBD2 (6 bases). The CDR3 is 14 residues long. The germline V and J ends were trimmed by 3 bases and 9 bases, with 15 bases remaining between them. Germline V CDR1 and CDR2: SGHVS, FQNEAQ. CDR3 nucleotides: TGTGCCAGCAGCTTTTCACTAGCTGCAAGTGAGCAGTTCTTC. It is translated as CASSFSLAASEQFF.